This T cell receptor (beta chain) was found in a study of shared clonotypes between healthy human individuals (dated by TCRdb to between 2020 and 2021). About the study as a whole: Three men and a couple of women, aged 18 to 49 years, made up the cohort. For each donor, CD4 naive and CD4 memory were each given three plates, CD8 naive was given two plates, and CD8 memory was given one plate. The study deeply sequenced blood TCR repertoires of five healthy adults to estimate repertoire size and the extent of clonotype sharing between individuals. To increase sequencing depth and limit assay-specific biases, TCR repertoire library preparation and sequencing were carried out by different laboratories using diverse techniques. Each donor's leukapheresis produced roughly between about 0.8 and 8.9 billion PBMCs. Broad study findings and their caveats: Approximately 4.8% of naive CD4, more than 3% of naive CD8, roughly 2.5% of memory CD4, and roughly 0.4% of memory CD8 clonotypes were shared across several donors. Compared with non-shared clonotypes, clonotypes shared by all four sorted-subset donors had higher generation probabilities. Naive subsets generally had larger estimated clonotype richness than memory subsets did. The small number of donors limited the genetic and exposure-history diversity represented. Sampling was restricted to blood, and TCR repertoires in tissues likely differ from the TCR repertoires found in blood. Rarefaction of sorted-subset datasets indicated incomplete sequencing despite the large sequencing depth. Pairwise subsampling indicated that sequencing depth was expected to affect the degree of clonotype sharing among donors.

A note on this clone: Its cognate antigen has yet to be identified. The sample holds no much larger clone one base away, and base qualities are not on file.

V drops 4 bases and J drops 0 bases, leaving 12 bases in between. The germline V gene gives CDR1 as LGHNA and CDR2 as YNFKEQ. The CDR3 runs 16 residues from the cysteine to the phenylalanine. The DNA shown is the 48-base CDR3, in frame from base 1. TCR CDR3 regions were amplified from genomic DNA by multiplex PCR using the deep immunoSEQ assay. Genomic DNA extracted from each cell subset was distributed evenly over all wells of several immunoSEQ 96-well plates, and each plate served as one replicate. Each replicate PCR for sorted subsets received roughly 0.2 ug genomic DNA, equal to about 30,000 T cell genomes. Purified libraries were measured with a Qubit 3.0 fluorometer, size-checked on a Bioanalyzer 2100, and measured again with the KAPA Library Quantification kit. Every immunoSEQ 96-well plate was sequenced on a separate single-read 150-cycle Illumina NextSeq 550 flow cell. Concerning the study's data processing: Because only junctional sequences without quality scores were contained in the immunoSEQ output, filtering matching that applied to full-length reads could not be performed. To assign V/J genes and CDR3, sequences were annotated against IMGT germline references using PyIR, a Python wrapper for IgBLAST v1.9. Reads were filtered out if the reads had weak V/J assignments (E-value above 1e-6), no CDR3, stop codons, out-of-frame junctions, or ambiguous translated residues. V3J clonotypes were defined as sequences sharing the same inferred V gene, J gene, and CDR3 amino acid sequence. To compute the percentage overlap between repertoires, the number of shared unique clonotypes was divided by the size of the smaller repertoire. Richness of each repertoire was evaluated using RTK rarefaction, the Chao1 estimator, and Recon v2.1 estimates of unobserved clonotypes. OLGA was used to compute generation probabilities for all TCRbeta clonotypes that the gDNA method yielded from a few donors. In TCRdb, the immuneACCESS table is reduced to in-frame sequences with V and J assigned. These tables do not hold every clone; where another copy was compared, an unresolved V gene accounts for under half, and the others remain unexplained. The V and J calls and the clone size are those of that table, but D and trimming were determined from the DNA. The sample includes approximately 2,300,000 clones, with 92% observed a single time. The leading ten clones occupy 0.3% to 0.45% of the sample.

Donors were healthy HIV-negative adults with no recently reported acute infections or vaccinations. Only Caucasian adults living in Nashville, Tennessee, USA were represented among the donors. CD4+ T cells were enriched through magnetic negative selection, after which naive cells were positively selected on CD45RA and the remaining negative fraction served as the memory subset. After blood collection by leukapheresis, PBMCs were isolated using Ficoll-Histopaque density gradient centrifugation and then cryopreserved in the vapor phase of liquid nitrogen. Analytical flow cytometry was used to check the purity and quantity of each magnetically sorted T cell population. From each sorted fraction, genomic DNA was isolated and quantified by UV absorbance on a Nanodrop 2000c.

Material: naive CD4+ T cells from PBMCs. Read against the paper, the sample's cell subset or site label means: CD45RA+ positively selected. The source of this sequence is a man aged 18 to 35 in good health. Some clones in this sample may be carry-over from other donors' samples. Recombination joined TRBV4-2 with TRBJ2-2; TRBD2 might be the D gene, on 6 matching bases. The CDR3 protein: CASSRTLAANTGELFF. The bases are TGTGCCAGCAGCCGCACACTAGCAGCGAACACCGGGGAGCTGTTTTTT.